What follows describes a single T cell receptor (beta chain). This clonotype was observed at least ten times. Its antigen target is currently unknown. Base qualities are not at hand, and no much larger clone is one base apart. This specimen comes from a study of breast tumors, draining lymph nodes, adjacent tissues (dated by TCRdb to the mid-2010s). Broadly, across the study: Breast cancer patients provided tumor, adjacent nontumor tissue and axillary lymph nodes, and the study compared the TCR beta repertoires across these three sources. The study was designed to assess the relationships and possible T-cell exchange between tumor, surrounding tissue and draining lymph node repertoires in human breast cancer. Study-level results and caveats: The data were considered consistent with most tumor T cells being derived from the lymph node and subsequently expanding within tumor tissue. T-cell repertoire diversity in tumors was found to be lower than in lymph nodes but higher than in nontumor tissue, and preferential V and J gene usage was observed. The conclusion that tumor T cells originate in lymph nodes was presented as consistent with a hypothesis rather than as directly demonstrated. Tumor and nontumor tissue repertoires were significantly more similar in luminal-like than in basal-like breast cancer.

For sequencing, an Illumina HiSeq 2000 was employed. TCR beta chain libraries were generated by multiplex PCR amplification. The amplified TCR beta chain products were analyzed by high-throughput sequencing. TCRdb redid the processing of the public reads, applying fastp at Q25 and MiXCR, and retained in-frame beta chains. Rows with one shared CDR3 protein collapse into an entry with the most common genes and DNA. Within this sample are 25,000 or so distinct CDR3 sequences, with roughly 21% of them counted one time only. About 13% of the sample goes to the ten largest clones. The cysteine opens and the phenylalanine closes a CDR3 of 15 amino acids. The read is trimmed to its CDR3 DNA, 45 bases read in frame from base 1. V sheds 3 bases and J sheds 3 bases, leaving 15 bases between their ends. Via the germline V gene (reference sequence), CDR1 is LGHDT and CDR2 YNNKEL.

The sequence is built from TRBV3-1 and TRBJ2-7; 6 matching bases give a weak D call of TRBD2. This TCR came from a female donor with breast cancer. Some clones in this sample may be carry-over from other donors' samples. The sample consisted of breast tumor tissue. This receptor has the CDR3 CASSQGGLASYEQYF. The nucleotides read TGTGCCAGCAGCCAGGGGGGTCTAGCGAGCTACGAGCAGTACTTC.